This TCR beta chain comes out of a study of blood T cell repertoires in COVID-19. Study overall: Sources were T cells, B-cell-depleted T cells, or PBMCs; the material itself was cDNA or gDNA.

Germline V gives CDR1 SQVTM, CDR2 ANQGSEA. V was pared by 4 bases and J by 2 bases, with 15 bases between. This CDR3 has 14 amino acids. Sequenced by immunoSEQ multiplex PCR; TCRdb stores in-frame clones only, minus some. The sample lists 120,000 or so clones; around 79% were seen once. This TCR derives from a woman of 80 years or more with active or convalescent COVID-19. V is TRBV29-1 and J is TRBJ2-7; D perhaps matches TRBD2 (6 bases). The material sequenced was peripheral blood. The CDR3 sequence: CSVGGFPGAYEQYF. The CDR3 DNA reads as TGCAGCGTTGGAGGCTTTCCGGGGGCCTACGAGCAGTACTTC.